This TCR beta chain emerged from a study of early stage breast cancer tumors. Germline values: CDR1 SGHNT, CDR2 YYREEE (reference sequence). CDR3 size: 14 residues. V was clipped by 0 bases and J by 3 bases, with 9 bases between them. Regarding this clone: Its cognate antigen is unknown.

Overall study findings and caveats: Commonly generated sequences made up most enriched TCRB sequences shared between patients. Unsorted bulk genomic DNA sequencing lacked pairing and functional marker data.

Some clones are missing from TCRdb's copy, which holds only in-frame ones; the method was immunoSEQ multiplex PCR. The data contain almost 55,000 clones, about nine tenths of them singletons. The sequencing input was blood. The source is a person aged 70 to 85 with breast cancer. The chain links TRBV5-4 to TRBJ1-1, with D uncertain. The CDR3, as DNA: TGTGCCAGCAGCTTGGACGTAGCGGACACTGAAGCTTTCTTT. Translated: CASSLDVADTEAFF.